This T cell receptor beta chain comes out of a study of T cell repertoires in cytomegalovirus infection. Germline assignment: CDR1 SGHTA and CDR2 FQGNSA. The CDR3 loop spans 12 amino acids. Deletions cut 4 bases from V and 8 bases from J, with 10 bases between. This clonotype has a count of ten or more. MiXCR, applied by TCRdb to the reads, yields one record per CDR3 protein. The table has around 440,000 distinct CDR3 sequences, roughly 12% seen once; the top ten hold about a tenth. The chain couples TRBV7-2 to TRBJ2-3; D possibly corresponds to TRBD2 (5 bases). This clonotype originated in a human donor in good health (CMV status not recorded). Some clones in this sample may be carry-over from other donors' samples. The material sequenced was PBMCs. CDR3 sequence: CASSSGRGTQYF. DNA for the CDR3: TGTGCCAGCAGCTCCGGACGGGGTACGCAGTATTTT.